This passage covers 23 T cell receptor beta chains from one sample sequenced in a study of Ad26.COV2.S vaccination and SARS-CoV-2 variants. Assay used: immunoSEQ multiplex PCR; TCRdb lists only in-frame clones, some missing. The table has some 460,000 clones, 89% seen once. As to treatment: about 20 received Ad26.COV2.S at low or high dose, single or two shots; a few received placebo; per-sample allocation not given. Material that was analyzed had been drawn on day 63 after the first vaccine or placebo injection. The sequences come from peripheral blood, collected in a trial of Ad26.COV2.S vaccine versus placebo. Receptor source: a person aged 18 to 59 who received the Ad26.COV2.S COVID-19 vaccine or a placebo.

The genes are TRBV6-5 and TRBJ1-3; a possible D gene is TRBD1 (5 bases). From germline, CDR1 is MNHEY and CDR2 SVGAGI. There are 16 residues in the CDR3. Trimming shortened V by 0 bases and J by 0 bases, and 9 bases separated the two germline ends. The CDR3 DNA sequence: TGTGCCAGCAGTTACTCCGCAGGGAACTCTGGAAACACCATATATTTT. This translates into CASSYSAGNSGNTIYF.

This clone has more than one count but fewer than ten. Relative to the germline gene, one junction end is altered; a read error may explain this. The V call is TRBV2, the J call TRBJ1-1, with TRBD1 as a possible D gene (6 bases). This CDR3 is 14 amino acids long. The germline gives CDR1 SNHLY, CDR2 FYNNEI. This chain's CDR3 is CASTERGGHTEAFF. The CDR3 DNA follows: TGTGCCAGCACTGAAAGGGGGGGTCACACTGAAGCTTTCTTT.

The V call is TRBV4-1, the J call TRBJ1-2; 9 bases agree with TRBD1. Germline V gene lookup returns CDR1 MGHRA and CDR2 YSYEKL. The CDR3 runs 17 residues. J was trimmed by 5 bases and V by 4 bases; bases with no gene match: 14. DNA of the CDR3: TGCGCCAGCAGCCTTCGGACAGGGGCGGGGAGGACTTATGGCTACACCTTC. Amino acids: CASSLRTGAGRTYGYTF.

This chain joins TRBV6-2 or TRBV6-3 and TRBJ2-5; 8 bases are shared with TRBD2. Germline V CDR1 and CDR2: MNHEY, SVGEGT. With V trimmed by 5 bases and J by 2 bases, 7 bases remained unmatched. This CDR3 comprises 15 residues. This CDR3 reads CASSKLRGEQETQYF. CDR3 nucleotides: TGTGCCAGCAGTAAGCTGCGGGGGGAACAAGAGACCCAGTACTTC.

V is TRBV7-9 and J is TRBJ1-2; D not resolved. The CDR3 is made up of 17 amino acids. The ends were cut back, 5 bases at V and 2 bases at J, with 21 bases in the middle. The V gene's germline CDR1 is SEHNR and CDR2 FQNEAQ (reference sequence). CDR3 in amino acids: CASSQRVAADANYGYTF. The CDR3, as DNA: TGTGCCAGCAGCCAAAGGGTAGCAGCGGACGCCAACTATGGCTACACCTTC. Full variable domain (remainder filled in from reference TRBV7-9 and TRBJ1-2): DTGVSQNPRHKITKRGQNVTFRCDPISEHNRLYWYRQTLGQGPEFLTYFQNEAQLEKSRLLSDRFSAERPKGSFSTLEIQRTEQGDSAMYLCASSQRVAADANYGYTFGSGTRLTVV.

V usage is TRBV7-9 and J usage is TRBJ1-6, with 9 bases lining up with TRBD1. The trim removed 3 bases at V and 10 bases at J, leaving 4 bases unmatched. CDR3 length: 14 amino acids. Germline loops: CDR1 SEHNR, CDR2 FQNEAQ (reference sequence). The CDR3 region has the DNA TGTGCCAGCAGCTTGGGACAGGGTGAATCACCCCTCCACTTT. It yields the protein CASSLGQGESPLHF.

The chain employs TRBV27 and TRBJ1-2; D may be TRBD1 (5 bases). CDR3 size: 14 residues. V shed 5 bases and J shed 6 bases, with 16 bases lying between them. CDR1 is MNHEY, CDR2 SMNVEV, per germline (reference sequence). CDR3 in DNA: TGTGCCAGCAGTAAGGGCAGGGTAGTCAATGGCTACACCTTC. Translating it yields CASSKGRVVNGYTF.

CDR3 sequence reads: CASSLRDIDEQYF. The CDR3 coding sequence is TGTGCCAGCAGCCTCCGGGACATTGACGAGCAGTACTTC. The chain couples TRBV9 to TRBJ2-7, with D possibly being TRBD1 (6 bases). This CDR3 has 13 amino acids. V lost 4 bases, J lost 5 bases, and 13 bases lay in between. Germline lookup yields CDR1 SGDLS and CDR2 YYNGEE.

The genes are TRBV6-5 and TRBJ1-6; 10 bases are a match to TRBD1. The CDR3 has 14 residues. Looked up from germline, CDR1 is MNHEY and CDR2 is SVGAGI. V was pared by 8 bases and J by 12 bases, with 10 bases of the junction left unmatched. CDR3 bases: TGTGCCAGCTGCTTGACAGGGGGCTTGGTACCCCTCCACTTT. As protein: CASCLTGGLVPLHF.

V and J are TRBV2 and TRBJ2-7; D may be TRBD1 or TRBD2 (7 bases each). Trimming cost V 1 base and J 0 bases, with 10 bases left between them. CDR3 length: 15 residues. Germline V lookup: CDR1 SNHLY, CDR2 FYNNEI. This CDR3 is CASSEGRGGSYEQYF. The CDR3 DNA is TGTGCCAGCAGTGAAGGCAGGGGGGGCTCCTACGAGCAGTACTTC.

The J gene is TRBJ1-2, the V gene TRBV18, with a weak D call TRBD1 (5 bases). CDR1 is KGHSH, CDR2 LQKENI, per germline. This CDR3 region has 16 residues. The V gene lost 2 bases and the J gene lost 6 bases, with 19 bases spanning the gap. The CDR3 protein is CASSPIEGPIKDGYTF. The CDR3, as DNA: TGTGCCAGCTCACCAATCGAGGGGCCGATAAAGGATGGCTACACCTTC.

The rearrangement joins TRBV10-3 to TRBJ2-7; 7 bases are a match to TRBD2. The germline V gene has CDR1 ENHRY and CDR2 SYGVKD. This CDR3 has 15 amino acids. The V and J ends lost 3 bases and 5 bases, in that order; junction bases with no gene match: 10. The CDR3 DNA follows: TGTGCCATCAGTGAAATTGGGGCGGGAGACGACGAGCAGTACTTC. Its translation: CAISEIGAGDDEQYF.

The chain couples TRBV29-1 to TRBJ1-2; D is possibly TRBD1 (5 bases). Germline V gene lookup returns CDR1 SQVTM and CDR2 ANQGSEA. V lost 6 bases and J 8 bases, leaving 13 bases between the germline ends. The CDR3 has 11 residues. The CDR3: CSVMGRGGYTF. For the CDR3, the DNA is TGCAGCGTAATGGGGCGAGGCGGCTACACCTTC. Based on the CDR3 plus reference TRBV29-1 and TRBJ1-2, the full variable domain is SAVISQKPSRDICQRGTSLTIQCQVDSQVTMMFWYRQQPGQSLTLIATANQGSEATYESGFVIDKFPISRPNLTFSTLTVSNMSPEDSSIYLCSVMGRGGYTFGSGTRLTVV.

V usage is TRBV18 and J usage is TRBJ1-5; D ambiguous. The V and J ends lost 6 bases and 5 bases respectively, with 8 bases between them. This CDR3 has 12 amino acids. Germline V gene data show CDR1 as KGHSH and CDR2 as LQKENI. CDR3 DNA: TGTGCCAGCTCCCAGGTTGATCAGCCCCAGCATTTT. Translation: CASSQVDQPQHF.

V usage is TRBV13 and J usage is TRBJ1-2, with a possible D match to TRBD1 (5 bases). The CDR3 is 15 residues long. The germline gives CDR1 PRHDT, CDR2 FYEKMQ (reference sequence). The ends were cut back, 3 bases at V and 2 bases at J, with 13 bases in the middle. CDR3 DNA sequence: TGTGCCAGCAGCTTCTCCTCGAGACAGAACTATGGCTACACCTTC. Protein: CASSFSSRQNYGYTF.

V usage is TRBV18 and J usage is TRBJ2-3; no reliable D call. The germline V and J ends were trimmed by 3 bases and 2 bases, with 9 bases remaining between them. Germline assignment: CDR1 KGHSH and CDR2 LQKENI. CDR3 length: 14 amino acids. For the CDR3, the DNA is TGTGCCAGCTCACCCCCTTGGTCCACAGATACGCAGTATTTT. Protein sequence: CASSPPWSTDTQYF.

The V gene is TRBV7-3, the J gene TRBJ2-7; 11 nucleotides line up with TRBD1. The J segment lost 3 bases and the V segment lost 5 bases, leaving 6 bases of the junction unmatched. The germline gives CDR1 SGHTA, CDR2 FQGTGA. The length of the CDR3 is 15 residues. The CDR3 DNA reads TGTGCCAGCAGCCTGGACAGGGGGCCCCTCTACGAGCAGTACTTC. This codes for CASSLDRGPLYEQYF.

The chain couples TRBV30 to TRBJ2-7, with a weak D call TRBD1 (6 bases). CDR1 and CDR2 (germline): GTSNPN, SVGIG (reference sequence). The CDR3 runs 18 residues. V was trimmed by 0 bases and J by 1 base, leaving 22 bases between them. As DNA, the CDR3 is TGTGCCTGGAGTGTACTCGCGACAGGTGGTTTGACGTCCTACGAGCAGTACTTC. It is translated as CAWSVLATGGLTSYEQYF. Variable domain in full (rest from reference TRBV30 and TRBJ2-7): SQTIHQWPATLVQPVGSPLSLECTVEGTSNPNLYWYRQAAGRGLQLLFYSVGIGQISSEVPQNLSASRPQDRQFILSSKKLLLSDSGFYLCAWSVLATGGLTSYEQYFGPGTRLTVT.

The rearrangement uses TRBV5-4 and TRBJ2-7, with TRBD1 as a possible D gene (6 bases). There are 15 residues in the CDR3. Per germline, CDR1 SGHNT and CDR2 YYREEE (reference sequence). V dropped 3 bases and J dropped 3 bases, with 16 bases sitting between them. Written as DNA, the CDR3 is TGTGCCAGCAGCTCCAGGACAGCGAATCACTACGAGCAGTACTTC. This codes for CASSSRTANHYEQYF.

This clone was seen a handful of times. The V call is TRBV7-8, the J call TRBJ2-7; D possibly corresponds to TRBD1 (5 bases). CDR1 is SGHVS and CDR2 is FQNEAQ in the germline V gene. Trimming removed 5 bases from V and 1 base from J, with 12 bases in between. The CDR3 is 14 residues long. This CDR3 reads CASSPKQGSYEQYF. In DNA, the CDR3 is TGTGCCAGCAGCCCGAAGCAGGGATCCTACGAGCAGTACTTC.

The V gene is TRBV19, the J gene TRBJ1-2; D gene uncertain. Trimming pared 6 bases from V and 4 bases from J, leaving 12 bases between. CDR1 and CDR2 from the germline V gene are LNHDA and SQIVND (reference sequence). The CDR3 contains 13 residues. CDR3: CASRHVSSYGYTF. CDR3 nucleotide sequence: TGTGCCAGTAGACACGTCTCCAGCTATGGCTACACCTTC. Using reference TRBV19 and TRBJ1-2 for the parts outside the CDR3, the full variable domain is DGGITQSPKYLFRKEGQNVTLSCEQNLNHDAMYWYRQDPGQGLRLIYYSQIVNDFQKGDIAEGYSVSREKKESFPLTVTSAQKNPTAFYLCASRHVSSYGYTFGSGTRLTVV.

The gene calls are TRBV5-1 and TRBJ1-2; the D is unclear. This CDR3 comprises 14 residues. Germline V gene lookup returns CDR1 SGHRS and CDR2 YFSETQ. V was cut by 0 bases and J by 4 bases, with 10 bases left in between. CDR3 coding DNA: TGCGCCAGCAGCTTGGATGTCTCCAGCTATGGCTACACCTTC. Translated, it gives CASSLDVSSYGYTF. Full variable domain (missing parts from reference TRBV5-1 and TRBJ1-2): KAGVTQTPRYLIKTRGQQVTLSCSPISGHRSVSWYQQTPGQGLQFLFEYFSETQRNKGNFPGRFSGRQFSNSRSEMNVSTLELGDSALYLCASSLDVSSYGYTFGSGTRLTVV.

This clone was observed once. This chain connects TRBV18 to TRBJ2-1; 10 bases agree with TRBD1. This CDR3 comprises 13 residues. Germline assignment: CDR1 KGHSH and CDR2 LQKENI. The V gene end was trimmed by 8 bases and the J gene end by 8 bases; junction bases not matched to a gene: 6. The CDR3 DNA reads as TGTGCCAGCCGACAGGGGGCTACGGATGAGCAGTTCTTC. Translation gives CASRQGATDEQFF.